The rows below give T cell receptor beta chains drawn from one sample of a study of CD8 T cells in ankylosing spondylitis. TCRdb redid the calling of the 5' RACE reads with MiXCR, one entry per CDR3 protein. The table has 380,000 or so distinct CDR3 sequences, approximately 22% seen once. Sequencing was performed on blood, either unsorted or a sorted T cell fraction (not recorded which). These receptors originate from a male donor with ankylosing spondylitis or in good health (not recorded which). CDR3s include the opening cysteine and the closing phenylalanine or tryptophan. Fields, in order: clone size, J gene, V gene, D gene, CDR3 protein, CDR3 DNA. The D gene is left open where the match is weak. Expanded clones get a size class; other rows say once, few or many, or leave the size out.

clone_size: few
j_call: TRBJ1-5
v_call: TRBV6-2/TRBV6-3
d_call: .
cdr3_aa: CASTEGPVRAQPQHF
cdr3_nt: TGTGCCAGCACCGAAGGGCCAGTTCGGGCTCAGCCCCAGCATTTT

clone_size: .
j_call: TRBJ2-7
v_call: TRBV29-1
d_call: TRBD1
cdr3_aa: CSAEGTGSYEQYF
cdr3_nt: TGCAGCGCCGAGGGGACAGGGTCCTACGAGCAGTACTTC

clone_size: few
j_call: TRBJ2-3
v_call: TRBV7-3
d_call: .
cdr3_aa: CASSLAFGLWTDTQYF
cdr3_nt: TGTGCCAGCAGCTTGGCTTTCGGGCTATGGACAGATACGCAGTATTTT

clone_size: few
j_call: TRBJ2-7
v_call: TRBV25-1
d_call: .
cdr3_aa: CASSGAGREQYF
cdr3_nt: TGTGCCAGCAGTGGGGCAGGTCGGGAGCAGTACTTC

clone_size: .
j_call: TRBJ2-2
v_call: TRBV29-1
d_call: TRBD2
cdr3_aa: CSGSYPSGGANTGELFF
cdr3_nt: TGCAGCGGGTCCTACCCTAGCGGGGGGGCGAACACCGGGGAGCTGTTTTTT

clone_size: .
j_call: TRBJ2-5
v_call: TRBV14
d_call: .
cdr3_aa: CASSGLGETQYF
cdr3_nt: TGTGCCAGCAGCGGATTAGGAGAGACCCAGTACTTC

clone_size: few
j_call: TRBJ2-7
v_call: TRBV20-1
d_call: .
cdr3_aa: CSARDRARAASYEQYF
cdr3_nt: TGCAGTGCTAGAGATAGGGCAAGGGCAGCCTCCTACGAGCAGTACTTC

clone_size: .
j_call: TRBJ2-2
v_call: TRBV29-1
d_call: .
cdr3_aa: CSVETGFGTGELFF
cdr3_nt: TGCAGCGTTGAAACGGGGTTTGGGACCGGGGAGCTGTTTTTT

clone_size: few
j_call: TRBJ2-1
v_call: TRBV9
d_call: .
cdr3_aa: CASSVGLTNEQFF
cdr3_nt: TGTGCCAGCAGCGTAGGACTCACCAATGAGCAGTTCTTC

clone_size: few
j_call: TRBJ1-5
v_call: TRBV7-9
d_call: .
cdr3_aa: CASSYNEQFNQPQHF
cdr3_nt: TGTGCCAGCAGCTACAACGAACAGTTCAATCAGCCCCAGCATTTT

clone_size: few
j_call: TRBJ2-1
v_call: TRBV7-9
d_call: TRBD2
cdr3_aa: CASSPGLGDDEQFF
cdr3_nt: TGTGCCAGCAGCCCGGGACTAGGGGACGATGAGCAGTTCTTC

clone_size: few
j_call: TRBJ1-2
v_call: TRBV20-1
d_call: .
cdr3_aa: CSATNGGRGGYTF
cdr3_nt: TGCAGTGCCACCAATGGAGGGCGCGGTGGCTACACCTTC

clone_size: few
j_call: TRBJ2-4
v_call: TRBV7-8
d_call: .
cdr3_aa: CASSQGPSQNIQYF
cdr3_nt: TGTGCCAGCAGCCAGGGACCGTCTCAAAACATTCAGTACTTC

clone_size: .
j_call: TRBJ2-5
v_call: TRBV14
d_call: .
cdr3_aa: CASSQATALQETQYF
cdr3_nt: TGTGCCAGCAGCCAAGCGACCGCCCTCCAAGAGACCCAGTACTTC

clone_size: .
j_call: TRBJ2-3
v_call: TRBV2
d_call: TRBD2
cdr3_aa: CASSHRTSGGARDTQYF
cdr3_nt: TGTGCCAGCAGCCACCGGACTAGCGGGGGGGCCAGGGATACGCAGTATTTT

clone_size: .
j_call: TRBJ2-7
v_call: TRBV10-2
d_call: TRBD1
cdr3_aa: CASSESAGGEQYF
cdr3_nt: TGCGCCAGCAGTGAGTCGGCAGGGGGAGAGCAGTACTTC

clone_size: few
j_call: TRBJ2-3
v_call: TRBV29-1
d_call: .
cdr3_aa: CSVEDRFSTDTQYF
cdr3_nt: TGCAGCGTTGAAGACAGGTTTAGCACAGATACGCAGTATTTT

clone_size: .
j_call: TRBJ2-3
v_call: TRBV6-1
d_call: TRBD2
cdr3_aa: CASSVTSGAVDTQYF
cdr3_nt: TGTGCCAGCAGTGTAACTAGCGGGGCTGTCGATACGCAGTATTTT

clone_size: .
j_call: TRBJ2-1
v_call: TRBV29-1
d_call: .
cdr3_aa: CSVDLPLSYNEQFF
cdr3_nt: TGCAGCGTTGACTTGCCACTCTCCTACAATGAGCAGTTCTTC

clone_size: few
j_call: TRBJ2-7
v_call: TRBV20-1
d_call: TRBD1
cdr3_aa: CSARGVDRIYEQYF
cdr3_nt: TGCAGTGCTAGAGGTGTGGACAGGATCTACGAGCAGTACTTC

clone_size: .
j_call: TRBJ1-2
v_call: TRBV14
d_call: .
cdr3_aa: CASSQRIAYGYTF
cdr3_nt: TGTGCCAGCAGCCAGAGGATTGCCTATGGCTACACCTTC

clone_size: .
j_call: TRBJ2-1
v_call: TRBV11-2
d_call: .
cdr3_aa: CASSFPGRPGNEQFF
cdr3_nt: TGTGCCAGCAGCTTCCCCGGCCGCCCGGGCAATGAGCAGTTCTTC

clone_size: .
j_call: TRBJ2-3
v_call: TRBV12-3/TRBV12-4
d_call: .
cdr3_aa: CASLTESSTDTQYF
cdr3_nt: TGTGCCAGCCTTACAGAGTCTAGCACAGATACGCAGTATTTT

clone_size: few
j_call: TRBJ1-1
v_call: TRBV4-1
d_call: .
cdr3_aa: CASSSAGTEAFF
cdr3_nt: TGCGCCAGCAGCTCGGCAGGTACTGAAGCTTTCTTT

clone_size: .
j_call: TRBJ2-1
v_call: TRBV16
d_call: .
cdr3_aa: CASSHPGLEQFF
cdr3_nt: TGTGCCAGCAGCCACCCGGGTTTAGAGCAGTTCTTC

clone_size: .
j_call: TRBJ2-7
v_call: TRBV29-1
d_call: TRBD1
cdr3_aa: CSVGGQVKTYEQYF
cdr3_nt: TGCAGCGTTGGGGGACAGGTCAAGACCTACGAGCAGTACTTC

clone_size: .
j_call: TRBJ2-7
v_call: TRBV29-1
d_call: TRBD2
cdr3_aa: CSVEGPSWTSGSYEQYF
cdr3_nt: TGCAGCGTTGAAGGCCCCTCGTGGACTAGCGGTTCCTACGAGCAGTACTTC

clone_size: .
j_call: TRBJ2-7
v_call: TRBV25-1
d_call: TRBD1
cdr3_aa: CASSEWDRGHEQYF
cdr3_nt: TGTGCCAGCAGTGAATGGGACAGGGGGCACGAGCAGTACTTC

clone_size: .
j_call: TRBJ2-7
v_call: TRBV19
d_call: .
cdr3_aa: CASSAEGTEYF
cdr3_nt: TGTGCCAGTTCGGCAGAGGGTACGGAGTACTTC

clone_size: few
j_call: TRBJ1-2
v_call: TRBV12-3/TRBV12-4
d_call: TRBD1
cdr3_aa: CASSFGQGTYGYTF
cdr3_nt: TGTGCCAGCAGTTTCGGACAGGGCACCTATGGCTACACCTTC

clone_size: few
j_call: TRBJ2-5
v_call: TRBV20-1
d_call: .
cdr3_aa: CSARLTLNQETQYF
cdr3_nt: TGCAGTGCTAGGTTGACCCTAAACCAAGAGACCCAGTACTTC

clone_size: few
j_call: TRBJ2-7
v_call: TRBV4-2
d_call: TRBD1
cdr3_aa: CASSQPGQGAYEQYF
cdr3_nt: TGTGCCAGCAGCCAACCGGGACAGGGGGCCTACGAGCAGTACTTC

clone_size: .
j_call: TRBJ2-7
v_call: TRBV24-1
d_call: .
cdr3_aa: CATSDRGHPYEQYF
cdr3_nt: TGTGCCACCAGTGACCGGGGACACCCCTACGAGCAGTACTTC

clone_size: .
j_call: TRBJ2-1
v_call: TRBV10-3
d_call: .
cdr3_aa: CAISESTSSYNEQFF
cdr3_nt: TGTGCCATCAGTGAGTCTACGAGTTCCTACAATGAGCAGTTCTTC

clone_size: few
j_call: TRBJ2-1
v_call: TRBV12-3/TRBV12-4
d_call: .
cdr3_aa: CASSFVVGNEQFF
cdr3_nt: TGTGCCAGCAGTTTTGTGGTCGGCAATGAGCAGTTCTTC

clone_size: .
j_call: TRBJ1-4
v_call: TRBV11-2
d_call: .
cdr3_aa: CASSLGGGIGTEDEKLFF
cdr3_nt: TGTGCCAGCAGCTTAGGAGGGGGGATCGGGACTGAAGATGAAAAACTGTTTTTT

clone_size: .
j_call: TRBJ2-1
v_call: TRBV19
d_call: .
cdr3_aa: CASSIRGGNEQFF
cdr3_nt: TGTGCCAGTAGTATACGGGGTGGGAATGAGCAGTTCTTC

clone_size: few
j_call: TRBJ2-1
v_call: TRBV29-1
d_call: .
cdr3_aa: CSVGVWADPHEQFF
cdr3_nt: TGCAGCGTTGGGGTCTGGGCCGACCCCCATGAGCAGTTCTTC

clone_size: few
j_call: TRBJ1-2
v_call: TRBV19
d_call: TRBD1
cdr3_aa: CASRGTANYGYTF
cdr3_nt: TGTGCCAGTAGGGGGACAGCAAACTATGGCTACACCTTC

clone_size: few
j_call: TRBJ2-3
v_call: TRBV5-1
d_call: .
cdr3_aa: CASRLPGTDTQYF
cdr3_nt: TGCGCCAGCAGGCTACCCGGCACAGATACGCAGTATTTT

clone_size: many
j_call: TRBJ2-1
v_call: TRBV6-4
d_call: .
cdr3_aa: CASSAGHGGDEQFF
cdr3_nt: TGTGCCAGCAGTGCGGGACATGGGGGGGATGAGCAGTTCTTC

clone_size: many
j_call: TRBJ2-1
v_call: TRBV2
d_call: TRBD2
cdr3_aa: CASSEEGLAGDRSYNEQFF
cdr3_nt: TGTGCCAGCAGTGAAGAGGGACTAGCGGGGGACCGCTCCTACAATGAGCAGTTCTTC